Below are 21 T cell receptor beta chains sequenced from a single sample in a study of T cells after yellow fever vaccination. TCRdb used MiXCR to reprocess the 5' RACE reads, holding one entry per CDR3 protein. The sample has approximately 580,000 distinct CDR3 sequences, less than 20% seen once; the top ten hold 15% to 20%. Sequences were derived from PBMCs, sampled 5 to 6 days after the first yellow fever vaccination. The origin of the receptors is a man in his late teens or twenties who received the YFV17D yellow fever vaccine.

This clonotype turned up a few times. The chain combines TRBV7-9 with TRBJ1-1; D unresolved. The CDR3 extends over 13 amino acids. V lost 4 bases to trimming and J lost 1 base, with 7 bases between them. From germline, CDR1 is SEHNR and CDR2 FQNEAQ (reference sequence). The CDR3 region is CASSSPPNTEAFF. The CDR3 DNA follows: TGTGCCAGCAGCTCACCTCCGAACACTGAAGCTTTCTTT.

This clonotype was observed a few times. The chain carries TRBV4-3 and TRBJ1-1; D ambiguous. Trimming took off 0 bases at V and 1 base at J, with 9 bases between the two ends. Germline assignment: CDR1 LGHNA and CDR2 YSLEER. This CDR3 comprises 15 residues. The DNA of the CDR3 is TGCGCCAGCAGCCAAGAAGGGAACAGGAACACTGAAGCTTTCTTT. Protein product: CASSQEGNRNTEAFF.

This clonotype was counted ten times or more. The rearrangement links TRBV29-1 to TRBJ2-7; TRBD1 agrees at 7 bases. The CDR3 has 12 amino acids. Germline CDR1 is SQVTM and CDR2 is ANQGSEA. The V segment lost 6 bases and the J segment 5 bases; nucleotides outside the gene matches: 7. The CDR3 sequence: CSVVRDRDEQYF. Written as DNA, the CDR3 is TGCAGCGTGGTAAGAGACAGGGACGAGCAGTACTTC.

V gene TRBV10-3 combines with J gene TRBJ2-1; no firm D call. Trimming stripped 4 bases from V and 8 bases from J, with 9 bases between. Germline-derived CDR1 and CDR2 are ENHRY and SYGVKD. The CDR3 loop spans 12 amino acids. CDR3 amino acids: CAISASSYEQFF. CDR3 bases: TGTGCCATCAGTGCATCTAGTTATGAGCAGTTCTTC.

This chain uses TRBV6-2 or TRBV6-3 with TRBJ1-2; D gene uncertain. V was cut by 2 bases and J by 6 bases, with 10 bases left in between. The CDR3 is 13 residues long. The V gene's germline CDR1 is MNHEY and CDR2 SVGEGT. CDR3 in DNA: TGTGCCAGCAGTTACGGACTTAGTAATGGCTACACCTTC. Amino acids: CASSYGLSNGYTF.

V gene TRBV9 combines with J gene TRBJ2-7; D may be TRBD2 (6 bases). The V end was cut by 4 bases, the J end by 2 bases, with 13 bases between. The CDR3 spans 14 residues. Germline loops: CDR1 SGDLS, CDR2 YYNGEE. The DNA of the CDR3 is TGTGCCAGCAGCCCAAGACGGGGGACCTACGAGCAGTACTTC. It is translated as CASSPRRGTYEQYF.

The chain links TRBV5-6 to TRBJ2-1; D gene unclear. The CDR3 totals 14 residues. V lost 3 bases, J lost 6 bases, and 13 bases lay in between. Germline V gene sequence: CDR1 SGHDT, CDR2 YYEEEE. The CDR3, as DNA: TGTGCCAGCAGCTCGACTGATCACCGCAATGAGCAGTTCTTC. This gives the protein CASSSTDHRNEQFF. Together with reference TRBV5-6 and TRBJ2-1, the CDR3 gives the full variable domain: DAGVTQSPTHLIKTRGQQVTLRCSPKSGHDTVSWYQQALGQGPQFIFQYYEEEERQRGNFPDRFSGHQFPNYSSELNVNALLLGDSALYLCASSSTDHRNEQFFGPGTRLTVL.

The gene calls are TRBV11-2 and TRBJ2-5; the D call may be TRBD1 or TRBD2 (7 bases each). The CDR3 consists of 16 residues. V was pared by 5 bases and J by 5 bases, with 21 bases between. Germline lookup yields CDR1 SGHAT and CDR2 FQNNGV. The CDR3 here is CASSPAPRGGSETQYF. CDR3 sequence (DNA): TGTGCCAGCAGCCCCGCGCCCAGGGGGGGGTCGGAGACCCAGTACTTC.

This clonotype came up a few times. V and J are TRBV28 and TRBJ2-7, with TRBD1 identical over 9 bases. CDR1 and CDR2 from the germline V gene are MDHEN and SYDVKM. J was trimmed by 5 bases and V by 8 bases; bases with no gene match: 7. This CDR3 region has 13 residues. CDR3 protein: CASEPGQGDEQYV. The CDR3 nucleotides read TGTGCCAGCGAGCCGGGACAGGGTGACGAGCAGTACGTC.

In its sample, this clonotype was seen a few times. The chain is built from TRBV3-1 and TRBJ2-5, with 11 nucleotides matching TRBD2. The germline CDR1 and CDR2 sequences are LGHDT and YNNKEL (reference sequence). The CDR3 is 15 residues long. Trimming removed 0 bases from V and 9 bases from J; junction bases left unmatched: 6. CDR3 sequence reads: CASSQDRNSGGAQYF. The CDR3 bases are TGTGCCAGCAGCCAAGATCGAAATAGCGGGGGGGCCCAGTACTTC.

This clonotype showed up just a few times. The chain is built from TRBV5-4 and TRBJ2-3; possible D gene TRBD1, 6 bases. This CDR3 region has 16 residues. Per the germline V gene, CDR1 is SGHNT and CDR2 is YYREEE (reference sequence). With 0 bases removed from V and 2 bases from J, the gap between germline ends came to 13 bases. This chain's CDR3 is CASSLVGGGPTDTQYF. In nucleotides, the CDR3 is TGTGCCAGCAGCTTGGTTGGGGGCGGCCCCACAGATACGCAGTATTTT.

The gene calls are TRBV7-9 and TRBJ2-3, with 13 bases aligning to TRBD2. V was pared by 1 base and J by 10 bases, with 8 bases of the junction left unmatched. CDR3 length: 16 residues. The germline V gene encodes CDR1 SEHNR and CDR2 FQNEAQ (reference sequence). CDR3 sequence reads: CASSLGLAGGLRAQYF. CDR3 nucleotide sequence: TGTGCCAGCAGCTTAGGACTAGCGGGGGGACTTCGAGCGCAGTATTTT.

This clonotype was detected many times. The CDR3 DNA is TGCAGCGTTTCTCACGGTCCTGAGCAGTTCTTC. This gives the protein CSVSHGPEQFF. The J gene is TRBJ2-1, the V gene TRBV29-1; D ambiguous. The V end lost 5 bases, the J end lost 9 bases, and 11 bases lay between the germline ends. CDR1 and CDR2 from the germline V gene are SQVTM and ANQGSEA. This CDR3 contains 11 residues.

This chain links TRBV10-3 with TRBJ1-5, with D possibly matching TRBD1 (5 bases). The CDR3 has 13 residues. Germline V gives CDR1 ENHRY, CDR2 SYGVKD. V dropped 6 bases and J dropped 3 bases, with 9 bases sitting between them. CDR3 residues: CAIRAGTNQPQHF. The CDR3 DNA follows: TGTGCCATCAGAGCAGGGACCAATCAGCCCCAGCATTTT.

The table lists this clonotype with many counts. The rearrangement uses TRBV7-6 and TRBJ2-7; D perhaps matches TRBD2 (6 bases). V lost 4 bases to trimming and J lost 5 bases, with 15 bases between them. The CDR3 runs 14 residues. Germline CDR1 reads SGHVS; CDR2 reads FNYEAQ. CDR3 sequence: CASSSVRGYHEQYF. Written as DNA, the CDR3 is TGTGCCAGCAGCTCAGTTCGGGGGTACCACGAGCAGTACTTC.

The V and J genes are TRBV10-3 and TRBJ2-5; no clear D gene. The CDR3 sequence is 13 residues long. Looked up from germline, CDR1 is ENHRY and CDR2 is SYGVKD. V was trimmed by 3 bases and J by 2 bases, leaving 7 bases between them. CDR3 sequence reads: CAISDGSQETQYF. The DNA of the CDR3 is TGTGCCATCAGTGACGGGTCACAAGAGACCCAGTACTTC.

There are a few counts of this clonotype. The chain combines TRBV4-2 with TRBJ2-5; 8 positions match TRBD2. CDR3 size: 15 residues. The germline V gene has CDR1 LGHNA and CDR2 YNFKEQ. V lost 0 bases, J lost 4 bases, and 4 bases stayed unmatched. CDR3 bases: TGTGCCAGCAGCCAAGATTACGGGGGGGCAGAGACCCAGTACTTC. It specifies CASSQDYGGAETQYF.

This clonotype was recorded a few times. The V gene is TRBV29-1, the J gene TRBJ1-1; D is possibly TRBD1 (6 bases). The germline CDR1 and CDR2 sequences are SQVTM and ANQGSEA. The CDR3 totals 12 residues. The V gene lost 3 bases and the J gene lost 8 bases, with 13 bases spanning the gap. The CDR3 DNA is TGCAGCGTTGAGGGGGGCAGGCCCGAAGCTTTCTTT. It codes for CSVEGGRPEAFF.

In this sample, this clonotype turned up many times. The rearrangement links TRBV7-2 to TRBJ2-1; TRBD1 aligns across 11 bases. The CDR3 extends over 14 amino acids. V was pared by 5 bases and J by 5 bases, with 2 bases of the junction left unmatched. Germline loops: CDR1 SGHTA, CDR2 FQGNSA. In DNA form, the CDR3 reads TGTGCCAGCAGCCGGGACAGGGGGAACAATGAGCAGTTCTTC. Protein sequence: CASSRDRGNNEQFF.

This clonotype was seen a few times. This rearrangement joins TRBV6-2 or TRBV6-3 to TRBJ2-7, with unresolved D. In germline, CDR1 is MNHEY, CDR2 SVGEGT. The V end lost 4 bases, the J end lost 3 bases, and 10 bases lay between the germline ends. CDR3 length: 13 amino acids. CDR3 DNA sequence: TGTGCCAGCAGTTCCTCGAGGATCTACGAGCAGTACGTC. It encodes CASSSSRIYEQYV.

The J gene is TRBJ2-6, the V gene TRBV5-1, with D perhaps TRBD1 (6 bases). The CDR3 loop spans 14 amino acids. Germline V lookup: CDR1 SGHRS, CDR2 YFSETQ. Trimming left V 7 bases short and J 8 bases short, with 16 bases between. The CDR3 sequence is CASRSLGASNVLTF. In DNA, the CDR3 is TGCGCCAGCCGGTCTTTGGGGGCGTCCAACGTCCTGACTTTC.